Listed below are T cell receptor beta chains from one sample, sequenced in a study of blood T cells in healthy people across ages. TCRdb processed the 5' RACE reads anew with MiXCR; each CDR3 protein has one entry. Counted here are around 1.7 million distinct CDR3 sequences, 25% to 30% occurring once; the ten biggest clones make up approximately 7.7%. Specimen: blood. The source is a woman in her thirties in good health. The CDR3 runs from the conserved cysteine through the conserved F or W. The D gene is left open where the match is weak. Clone size is not always given. Where it is, it says once, few, many or a class for expanded clones.

-	TRBJ2-2	TRBV6-4	TRBD1	TGTGCCAGCAGCCGCGGACAGGGCACCGGGGAGCTGTTTTTT	CASSRGQGTGELFF
many	TRBJ2-3	TRBV6-6	TRBD1	TGTGCCAGCAGTTCCGCCGGGACAGCGCGCGGGGATACGCAGTATTTT	CASSSAGTARGDTQYF
-	TRBJ1-2	TRBV6-6	-	TGTGCCAGCAGTTTGGCCGACGGGGATTTCTATGACTACACCTTC	CASSLADGDFYDYTF
few	TRBJ1-2	TRBV7-9	-	TGTGCCAGCAGCTCCGGGCCCCCTAACTATGGCTACACCTTC	CASSSGPPNYGYTF
many	TRBJ1-1	TRBV5-5	TRBD1	TGTGCCAGCAGTGCGTTGGGACAGATGAACACTGAAGCTTTCTTT	CASSALGQMNTEAFF
many	TRBJ2-7	TRBV4-1	TRBD1	TGCGCCAGCAGCGGACGGGGACAGGGGCCCGCCTACGAGCAGTACTTC	CASSGRGQGPAYEQYF
-	TRBJ2-3	TRBV28	TRBD2	TGTGCCAGCAGTTCCCAGGGGGTAGCGGGGGGCCTCGCGATCACGCAGTATTTT	CASSSQGVAGGLAITQYF
-	TRBJ2-7	TRBV5-6	-	TGTGCCAGCAGCTTGGCCCTCTTTTCAGAGAAGAGCTCCTACGAGCAGTACTTC	CASSLALFSEKSSYEQYF
few	TRBJ2-7	TRBV24-1	-	TGTGCCACCAGTGATTTGTCCGAAATCTACGAGCAGTACTTC	CATSDLSEIYEQYF
few	TRBJ1-6	TRBV30	-	TGTGCCTGGAGTCCTCCGGGTGCAGATAGTTGGTCACCCCTCCACTTT	CAWSPPGADSWSPLHF
few	TRBJ2-1	TRBV14	-	TGTGCCAGCAGCCAACTCGCTCGCACCGAGCAGTTCTTC	CASSQLARTEQFF
-	TRBJ2-7	TRBV7-9	-	TGTGCCAGCAGCTGGAATATGGGGTCCTACGAGCAGTACTTC	CASSWNMGSYEQYF
-	TRBJ2-4	TRBV5-1	-	TGCGCCAGCGAGCGGAAAGGGGTGGTGCGCCTACTAGCCAAAAACATTCAGTACTTC	CASERKGVVRLLAKNIQYF
-	TRBJ2-1	TRBV5-5	TRBD2	TGTGCCAGCAGCTCCACCGGGACTAGCGGGATATCTCCCTTCAATGAGCAGTTCTTC	CASSSTGTSGISPFNEQFF
-	TRBJ1-2	TRBV6-5	-	TGTGCCAGCAGTTACCGGACTGGAAGGGGCTACACCTTC	CASSYRTGRGYTF
many	TRBJ2-1	TRBV7-2	-	TGTGCCAGCAGCTTAGAGGCAAGGGTATGGAATGAGCAGTTCTTC	CASSLEARVWNEQFF
-	TRBJ2-2	TRBV2	-	TGTGCCAGCACCCGGACAACCGGGGAGCTGTTTTTT	CASTRTTGELFF
few	TRBJ2-1	TRBV7-2	TRBD2	TGTGCCAGCAGCTTAGAGAGGCGGGAGGGCTACAATGGGCAGTTCTTC	CASSLERREGYNGQFF
many	TRBJ2-4	TRBV20-1	-	TGCAGTGCTAGGCCGGGCCTCCGAGAGAACATTCAGTACTTC	CSARPGLRENIQYF
few	TRBJ2-3	TRBV20-1	-	TGCAGTGCTAGGAGGGGGGTGAGCACAGATACGCAGTATTTT	CSARRGVSTDTQYF
once	TRBJ2-3	TRBV10-1	-	TGCGCCAGCAGGTCCGGCACCGTGGATACGCAGTATTTT	CASRSGTVDTQYF
-	TRBJ2-1	TRBV3-1	TRBD2	TGTGCCAGCAGCCCTGACCCGGGACTAGCGGAGTACAATGAGCAGTTCTTC	CASSPDPGLAEYNEQFF
-	TRBJ2-1	TRBV7-6	-	TGTACCAGCAGCTTATCCCGGATACACAATGAGCAGTTCTTC	CTSSLSRIHNEQFF
-	TRBJ2-5	TRBV7-6	-	TGTGCCAGCAGCTTAGTTAGACTAGGGAACAAGCAGTACTTC	CASSLVRLGNKQYF
-	TRBJ2-1	TRBV29-1	-	TGCAGCGCTAGGGGTGGAGGGGCCTCCTACGAGCAGTTCTTC	CSARGGGASYEQFF
many	TRBJ2-7	TRBV7-9	-	TGTGCCAGCAGCTCGGGGGATCTCTACGAGCAGTACTTC	CASSSGDLYEQYF
few	TRBJ1-2	TRBV12-3/TRBV12-4	-	TGTGCCAGCAGTTTAGGGCAGATCGACGGCTACACCTTC	CASSLGQIDGYTF
few	TRBJ1-5	TRBV6-2/TRBV6-3	-	TGTGCCAGCAGTTACGGTAGGAGGGGCCTTAGCAATCAGCCCCAGCATTTT	CASSYGRRGLSNQPQHF
-	TRBJ2-1	TRBV20-1	TRBD2	TGCAGTGCTCCCCCCGCGGGGGGCAAACTCGAGCAGTTCTTC	CSAPPAGGKLEQFF
-	TRBJ2-7	TRBV7-9	-	TGTGCCAGCAGCTTAGGGGTGGGGTTGGGTATTGTTGGCGAGCAGTACTTC	CASSLGVGLGIVGEQYF
-	TRBJ2-7	TRBV29-1	-	TGCAGCGTTGTGGTTCGGGGGCCTGGATACGAGCAGTACTTC	CSVVVRGPGYEQYF
few	TRBJ1-2	TRBV7-2	TRBD1	TGTGCCAGCAAGACAACCGGGACAGGGACATATGGCTACACCTTC	CASKTTGTGTYGYTF
-	TRBJ2-5	TRBV11-2	-	TGTGCCAGCACCCCCAACGCAGGGCATGGGGAGACCCAGTACTTC	CASTPNAGHGETQYF
many	TRBJ2-7	TRBV5-1	TRBD1	TGCGCCAGCAGCCGCGACAGGGCCGAGCAGTACTTC	CASSRDRAEQYF
many	TRBJ1-5	TRBV4-1	TRBD1	TGCGCCAGCAGCCAAGTTCAGGGGGCTGGTCAGCCCCAGCATTTT	CASSQVQGAGQPQHF
few	TRBJ1-1	TRBV20-1	-	TGCAGTGCCTCGGACCCGAGAGGGGATACTGAAGCTTTCTTT	CSASDPRGDTEAFF
-	TRBJ2-3	TRBV19	TRBD2	TGTGCCAGTACCCCGACCCGCGGGAGCGCTGCAGATACGCAGTATTTT	CASTPTRGSAADTQYF
-	TRBJ2-5	TRBV5-1	-	TGCGCCAGCAGCCTGGGGGCTAGCGGCTACAATGAGCAGTACTTC	CASSLGASGYNEQYF
few	TRBJ1-4	TRBV12-3/TRBV12-4	-	TGTGCCAGCACTCTGGGCAGCCGTAATGAAAAACTGTTTTTT	CASTLGSRNEKLFF
-	TRBJ1-2	TRBV12-3/TRBV12-4	TRBD1	TGTGCCAGCAGTAGCCCGGACAGGGTTTATGGCTACACCTTC	CASSSPDRVYGYTF
-	TRBJ2-1	TRBV5-1	TRBD2	TGCGCCAGCACCCTCAGCGGGGCCGCCCATGAGCAGTTCTTC	CASTLSGAAHEQFF
few	TRBJ2-1	TRBV10-3	TRBD2	TGTGCCATCAGTGAGAAGCCTAGCGGGAGTTATCATGAGCAGTTCTTC	CAISEKPSGSYHEQFF
once	TRBJ1-1	TRBV6-1	-	TGTGCCAGCAGACGGGACTCGGTGAACACTGAAGCTTTCTTT	CASRRDSVNTEAFF
-	TRBJ1-1	TRBV19	TRBD1	TGTGCCACGAAAATATCCCGGGACAGGGGCCCCCTTGAAGCTTTCTTT	CATKISRDRGPLEAFF